Below, 25 T cell receptor beta chains from the same sample are listed, as sequenced in a study of shared clonotypes between healthy human individuals. Sequencing used immunoSEQ multiplex PCR; TCRdb keeps in-frame clones, though not all of them. The repertoire has about 470,000 clones, around 79% of them found once; the top ten carry roughly 13%. The sample was PBMCs. These receptor sequences come from a woman aged 40 to 50 in good health. Some clones in this sample may be carry-over from other donors' samples.

V and J are TRBV18 and TRBJ2-7, with 12 nucleotides matching TRBD2. V gave up 3 bases and J gave up 3 bases; unmatched junction bases: 6. Germline CDR1 is KGHSH and CDR2 is LQKENI. This CDR3 spans 16 amino acids. The CDR3 nucleotides are TGTGCCAGCTCACCGCTCCGGACTAGCGGGATCTACGAGCAGTACTTC. The encoded protein is CASSPLRTSGIYEQYF. Full variable domain (rest looked up from reference TRBV18 and TRBJ2-7): NAGVMQNPRHLVRRRGQEARLRCSPMKGHSHVYWYRQLPEEGLKFMVYLQKENIIDESGMPKERFSAEFPKEGPSILRIQQVVRGDSAAYFCASSPLRTSGIYEQYFGPGTRLTVT.

The J gene is TRBJ1-1, the V gene TRBV10-2; 10 bases are shared with TRBD1. The CDR3 is 15 residues long. CDR1 WSHSY and CDR2 SAAADI come from the germline V gene. V lost 4 bases and J lost 1; bases outside the gene matches: 3. CDR3 sequence (DNA): TGCGCCAGCAGTGCCCGGGACAGGGGGAACACTGAAGCTTTCTTT. This sequence encodes CASSARDRGNTEAFF.

The chain carries TRBV6-5 and TRBJ1-6; TRBD1 is a possible D gene (5 bases). V was cut by 6 bases and J by 7 bases, with 16 bases left in between. The CDR3 runs to 15 residues. The germline V gene has CDR1 MNHEY and CDR2 SVGAGI. For the CDR3, the DNA is TGTGCCAGCAGCCCCCGAGGGGCTGTGAATTCACCCCTCCACTTT. Its translation is CASSPRGAVNSPLHF.

As for this clone: This clone may be a read error of a much larger clone one base away. Other DNA sequences in this specimen translate into the identical CDR3. The chain recombines TRBV12-2 with TRBJ2-5; the tabulated D call, TRBD2, remains unverified against the DNA. TRBV12-2 corresponds to a pseudogene. The CDR3 totals 15 residues. CDR3 DNA: TGTGCAAGTCGCCTACGACTAGCGGGAGGGGAGACCCAGTACTTC. This gives the protein CASRLRLAGGETQYF.

This clone was detected ten times or more. This CDR3 is CASSSSQGSREQYF. In DNA, the CDR3 is TGTGCCAGCAGCTCCAGCCAGGGGTCGAGGGAGCAGTACTTC. The chain links TRBV9 to TRBJ2-7; a weak D match, TRBD1 (6 bases). Trimming took off 4 bases at V and 7 bases at J, with 18 bases between the two ends. Germline assignment: CDR1 SGDLS and CDR2 YYNGEE. The CDR3 runs to 14 residues.

The rearrangement uses TRBV7-3 and TRBJ2-3; TRBD1 matches 8 bases. The CDR3 runs to 15 residues. Germline trimming cut 5 bases from V and 2 bases from J; bases unmatched to any gene: 6. Per the germline V gene, CDR1 is SGHTA and CDR2 is FQGTGA. DNA for the CDR3: TGTGCCAGCAGCGTAGGCCAGGGGGCCACAGATACGCAGTATTTT. Its protein product is CASSVGQGATDTQYF.

Concerning this clone: At the DNA level, this CDR3 is encoded by other sequences in the same sample as well. The CDR3 protein is CASSGGSYNEQFF. The CDR3 region has the DNA TGTGCCTCCAGCGGGGGGTCCTACAATGAGCAGTTCTTC. The chain joins TRBV2 to TRBJ2-1; 9 bases map to TRBD2. J was trimmed by 1 base and V by 11 bases; bases with no gene match: 3. The CDR3 totals 13 residues. Germline lookup yields CDR1 SNHLY and CDR2 FYNNEI. Full variable domain (remainder filled in from reference TRBV2 and TRBJ2-1): EPEVTQTPSHQVTQMGQEVILRCVPISNHLYFYWYRQILGQKVEFLVSFYNNEISEKSEIFDDQFSVERPDGSNFTLKIRSTKLEDSAMYFCASSGGSYNEQFFGPGTRLTVL.

The gene calls are TRBV11-3 and TRBJ2-1, with 12 bases identical to TRBD2. The CDR3 runs 16 residues. Germline loops: CDR1 SGHNT, CDR2 YENEEA. Unmatched junction bases numbered 2, after V lost 5 bases and J lost 0 bases. CDR3 sequence (DNA): TGTGCCAGCAGCGGACTAGCGGGGAGCTCCTACAATGAGCAGTTCTTC. Encoded protein: CASSGLAGSSYNEQFF.

This clone was recorded at least ten times. V gene TRBV9 combines with J gene TRBJ2-3; D is undetermined. The CDR3 is 14 amino acids. Trimming stripped 0 bases from V and 2 bases from J, with 7 bases between. Germline CDR1 is SGDLS and CDR2 is YYNGEE. The CDR3 is CASSVAGLTDTQYF. CDR3 nucleotide sequence: TGTGCCAGCAGCGTAGCGGGCCTCACAGATACGCAGTATTTT.

This clone was observed a handful of times. The rearrangement uses TRBV25-1 and TRBJ1-3; TRBD1 aligns across 9 bases. Germline-derived CDR1 and CDR2 are MGHDK and SYGVNS. The CDR3 is 13 amino acids. V shed 8 bases, J shed 2 bases, and the junction held 1 base outside the gene matches. CDR3 amino acids: CASRDRAGNTIYF. Here the CDR3 DNA reads TGTGCCAGCCGGGACAGGGCTGGAAACACCATATATTTT.

The chain employs TRBV21-1 and TRBJ2-7; the table calls TRBD2, which could not be checked here. TRBV21-1 is tagged as a pseudogene. This CDR3 spans 16 amino acids. The CDR3 is CASSKSRTSGGYEQYF. The CDR3 nucleotides read TGTGCCAGCAGCAAATCTAGGACTAGCGGGGGCTACGAGCAGTACTTC.

The J gene is TRBJ1-2, the V gene TRBV28; perhaps TRBD1 as D (5 bases). The V and J ends lost 7 bases and 4 bases respectively, with 13 bases between them. Germline loops: CDR1 MDHEN, CDR2 SYDVKM. There are 13 residues in the CDR3. DNA of the CDR3: TGTGCCAGCACCGGCAGGGATGGCTATGGCTACACCTTC. It translates to CASTGRDGYGYTF.

The chain carries TRBV30 and TRBJ1-2, with D hard to call. This CDR3 has 13 amino acids. V was cut by 3 bases and J by 4 bases, with 12 bases left in between. CDR1 is GTSNPN, CDR2 SVGIG, per germline (reference sequence). This CDR3 reads CAWSPGRLYGYTF. CDR3 DNA sequence: TGTGCCTGGAGCCCGGGAAGACTCTATGGCTACACCTTC.

The chain links TRBV9 to TRBJ2-2, with 9 bases fitting TRBD2. The CDR3 is made up of 16 amino acids. The germline gives CDR1 SGDLS, CDR2 YYNGEE. Trimming took 1 base from V and 4 from J; bases not matched to a gene: 5. In DNA, the CDR3 is TGTGCCAGCAGCGTACGACTAGCGGAAGCCACCGGGGAGCTGTTTTTT. It translates to CASSVRLAEATGELFF.

This clone was picked up many times. The rearrangement joins TRBV5-1 to TRBJ2-2; 9 nucleotides match TRBD2. Germline CDR1 is SGHRS and CDR2 is YFSETQ. J lost 6 bases, V lost 5 bases, and 2 bases had no gene match. This CDR3 is 13 amino acids long. The chain's CDR3 is CASRLAGSGELFF. Written as DNA, the CDR3 is TGCGCCAGCAGACTAGCGGGCTCCGGGGAGCTGTTTTTT.

Worth noting for this clone: Its ends do not fully match the called genes, so a read error is possible. Other DNA sequences of this sample code for an identical CDR3. The chain links TRBV28 to TRBJ1-2; TRBD1 matches at 7 bases. In germline, CDR1 is MDHEN, CDR2 SYDVKM. The CDR3 runs 14 residues. In nucleotides, the CDR3 is TGCGCCAGCACATTGTCCGGGACAGACTATGGCTACACCTTC. It codes for CASTLSGTDYGYTF.

The CDR3 loop reads CASSHGQSSYNEQFF. Written as DNA, the CDR3 is TGTGCCAGCAGCCACGGACAAAGCTCCTACAATGAGCAGTTCTTC. V usage is TRBV7-6 and J usage is TRBJ2-1; possible D gene TRBD1, 5 bases. The V gene lost 5 bases and the J gene lost 0 bases, with 11 bases spanning the gap. The CDR3 consists of 15 residues. Germline lookup yields CDR1 SGHVS and CDR2 FNYEAQ.

The rearrangement joins TRBV28 to TRBJ2-1; TRBD2 aligns across 12 bases. This CDR3 has 16 amino acids. V shed 6 bases, J shed 4 bases, and the junction held 7 bases outside the gene matches. Germline V CDR1 and CDR2: MDHEN, SYDVKM. The CDR3 nucleotides are TGTGCCAGCAGCCTCCGACTAGCGGGAGTTTACAATGAGCAGTTCTTC. Its protein is CASSLRLAGVYNEQFF.

The chain uses TRBV27 and TRBJ2-7, with unresolved D. Germline CDR1 is MNHEY and CDR2 is SMNVEV (reference sequence). This CDR3 is built from 16 residues. Trimming left V 5 bases short and J 0 bases short, with 17 bases between. Written as DNA, the CDR3 is TGTGCCAGCAGTCCCGACGGCGGTCGTCCCTCCTACGAGCAGTACTTC. As protein: CASSPDGGRPSYEQYF.

The J gene is TRBJ1-6, the V gene TRBV28, with TRBD1 matching over 9 bases. This CDR3 is built from 14 residues. The trim removed 1 base at V and 10 bases at J, leaving 2 bases unmatched. Germline V CDR1 and CDR2: MDHEN, SYDVKM. The CDR3 nucleotides are TGTGCCAGCAGTTTATCGGACAGGGGATCACCCCTCCACTTT. It encodes CASSLSDRGSPLHF.

The V gene is TRBV5-1, the J gene TRBJ1-1; D uncertain. The V gene's germline CDR1 is SGHRS and CDR2 YFSETQ. This CDR3 has 13 amino acids. V was trimmed by 0 bases and J by 5 bases, leaving 8 bases between them. CDR3 bases: TGCGCCAGCAGCTTGGCGGGGAAAACTGAAGCTTTCTTT. Protein sequence: CASSLAGKTEAFF.

V gene TRBV10-3 combines with J gene TRBJ1-1; a possible D gene is TRBD1 (6 bases). CDR1 and CDR2 (germline): ENHRY, SYGVKD. Trimming left V 6 bases short and J 7 bases short, with 9 bases between. The CDR3 has 11 residues. The CDR3, as DNA: TGTGCCATCAGAGGGACACGTGAAGCTTTCTTT. Its translation: CAIRGTREAFF.

V usage is TRBV28 and J usage is TRBJ2-5; D is possibly TRBD1 (6 bases). This CDR3 is 15 amino acids long. V lost 4 bases to trimming and J lost 5 bases, with 17 bases between them. The germline CDR1 and CDR2 sequences are MDHEN and SYDVKM. The CDR3 DNA is TGTGCCAGCAGTTCCTCTCAACAGGGAAGGGAGACCCAGTACTTC. It yields the protein CASSSSQQGRETQYF.

V and J are TRBV4-1 and TRBJ1-3; possible D gene TRBD1, 5 bases. The length of the CDR3 is 15 residues. Trimming stripped 3 bases from V and 0 bases from J, with 9 bases between. From germline, CDR1 is MGHRA and CDR2 YSYEKL. CDR3 DNA sequence: TGCGCCAGCAGCCAGGGACCGGACTCTGGAAACACCATATATTTT. Its protein is CASSQGPDSGNTIYF.

The CDR3 protein is CASSFPTVSYEQYF. CDR3 DNA: TGTGCCAGCAGTTTTCCGACAGTGAGCTACGAGCAGTACTTC. This rearrangement joins TRBV28 to TRBJ2-7; a weak D match, TRBD1 (5 bases). Per germline, CDR1 MDHEN and CDR2 SYDVKM. This CDR3 has 14 amino acids. Trimming shortened V by 3 bases and J by 3 bases, and 12 bases separated the two germline ends. Full variable domain (remainder filled in from reference TRBV28 and TRBJ2-7): DVKVTQSSRYLVKRTGEKVFLECVQDMDHENMFWYRQDPGLGLRLIYFSYDVKMKEKGDIPEGYSVSREKKERFSLILESASTNQTSMYLCASSFPTVSYEQYFGPGTRLTVT.